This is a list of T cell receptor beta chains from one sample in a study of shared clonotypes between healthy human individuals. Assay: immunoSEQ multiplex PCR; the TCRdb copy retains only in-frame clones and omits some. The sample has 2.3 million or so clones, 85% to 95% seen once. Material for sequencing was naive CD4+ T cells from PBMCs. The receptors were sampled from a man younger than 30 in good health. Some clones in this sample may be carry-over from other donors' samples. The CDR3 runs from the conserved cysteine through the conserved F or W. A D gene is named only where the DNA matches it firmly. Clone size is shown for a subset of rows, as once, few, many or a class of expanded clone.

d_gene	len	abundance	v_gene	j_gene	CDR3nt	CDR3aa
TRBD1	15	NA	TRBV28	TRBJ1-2	TGTGCCAGCATCCTCAGTAGCGGACAGGGGGCTGGCTACACCTTC	CASILSSGQGAGYTF
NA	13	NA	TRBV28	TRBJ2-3	TGTGCCAGCAGTTTGGGGCGCACAGATACGCAGTATTTT	CASSLGRTDTQYF
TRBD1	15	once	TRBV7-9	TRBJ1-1	TGTGCCAGCCGCCAAAACAGGGGAGTGTCCACTGAAGCTTTCTTT	CASRQNRGVSTEAFF
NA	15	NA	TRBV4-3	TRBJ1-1	TGCGCCAGCAGCCAAGATATACGGGGGCGAGGTGAAGCTTTCTTT	CASSQDIRGRGEAFF
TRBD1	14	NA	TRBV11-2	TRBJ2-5	TGTGCCAGCAGCGGCAGGGGGCACGAAGAGACCCAGTACTTC	CASSGRGHEETQYF
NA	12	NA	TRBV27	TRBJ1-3	TGTGCCAGCGGTCTGCTCGGGAACACCATATATTTT	CASGLLGNTIYF
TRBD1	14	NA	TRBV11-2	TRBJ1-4	TGTGCCAGCAGCTTGGACAGGGTTAGGGGGAAACTGTTTTTT	CASSLDRVRGKLFF
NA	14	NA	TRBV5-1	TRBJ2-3	TGCGCCAGCAGCTCGACTTTAGGAGCAGATACGCAGTATTTT	CASSSTLGADTQYF
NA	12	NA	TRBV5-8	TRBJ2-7	TGTGCCAGCGACGACAGACACTACGAGCAGTACTTC	CASDDRHYEQYF
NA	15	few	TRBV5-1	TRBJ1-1	TGCGCCAGCAGCTTGGGAGGCAGGATGAACACTGAAGCTTTCTTT	CASSLGGRMNTEAFF
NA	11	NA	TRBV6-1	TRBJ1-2	TGTGCCAGCAGTGAGAGCTATGGCTACACCTTC	CASSESYGYTF
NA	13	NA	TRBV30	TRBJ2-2	TGTGCCTGGAATCTCAGCAACACCGGGGAGCTGTTTTTT	CAWNLSNTGELFF
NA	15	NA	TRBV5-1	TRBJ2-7	TGCGCCAGCAGCTTGGGTCAGACAGGCCTCTACGAGCAGTACTTC	CASSLGQTGLYEQYF
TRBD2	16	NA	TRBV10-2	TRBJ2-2	TGCGCCACCACGGGGCTAGCGGGAGTTCATACCGGGGAGCTGTTTTTT	CATTGLAGVHTGELFF
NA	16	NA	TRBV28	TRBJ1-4	TGTGCCAGCAGTTTACCTGGGGCCGCAACTAATGAAAAACTGTTTTTT	CASSLPGAATNEKLFF
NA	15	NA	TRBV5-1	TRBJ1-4	TGCGCCAGCAGCCCCAACAGCTTCCTAGGGGAAAAACTGTTTTTT	CASSPNSFLGEKLFF
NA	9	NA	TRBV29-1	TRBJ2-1	TGCAGCGCCGACAATGAGCAGTTCTTC	CSADNEQFF
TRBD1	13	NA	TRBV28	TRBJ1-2	TGTGCCAGCAGTTACCCGGACAGGGATGGCTACACCTTC	CASSYPDRDGYTF
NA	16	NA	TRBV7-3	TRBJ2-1	TGTGCCAGCAGCTTAACGCCGGGCGGATACTACAATGAGCAGTTCTTC	CASSLTPGGYYNEQFF
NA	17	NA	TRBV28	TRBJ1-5	TGTGCCAGCAGTTTTTTGTTCCTTTCGGATAGCAATCAGCCCCAGCATTTT	CASSFLFLSDSNQPQHF
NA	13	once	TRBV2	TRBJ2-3	TGTGCCAGCAGTGACCAGGGCACAGATACGCAGTATTTT	CASSDQGTDTQYF
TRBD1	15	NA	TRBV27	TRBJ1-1	TGTGCCAGCAGTTTAGTCGACAGGGTGAACACTGAAGCTTTCTTT	CASSLVDRVNTEAFF
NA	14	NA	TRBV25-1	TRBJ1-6	TGTGCCAGCAGTAGACAGGCTTATAATTCACCCCTCCACTTT	CASSRQAYNSPLHF
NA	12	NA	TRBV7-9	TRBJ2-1	TGTGCCAGCAGCTCGACCAACAATGAGCAGTTCTTC	CASSSTNNEQFF
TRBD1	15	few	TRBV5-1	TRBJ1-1	TGCGCCAGCAGCTTGTCGGTGACAGGGGAAACTGAAGCTTTCTTT	CASSLSVTGETEAFF
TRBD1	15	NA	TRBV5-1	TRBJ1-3	TGCGCCAGCAGTCCTGGACAGGCCGAGTTGGGCTCCATATATTTT	CASSPGQAELGSIYF
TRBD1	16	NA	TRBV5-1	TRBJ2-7	TGCGCCAGCAGCTTAACAGGGGCCCCTAACTCCTACGAGCAGTACTTC	CASSLTGAPNSYEQYF
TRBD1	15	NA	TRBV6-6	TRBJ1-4	TGTGCCAGCAGACGTGGGACAGCATTAAATGAAAAACTGTTTTTT	CASRRGTALNEKLFF
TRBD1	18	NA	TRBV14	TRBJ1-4	TGTGCCAGCAGCCAAGGCCGGGGACAGTTTTTGGCGAATGAAAAACTGTTTTTT	CASSQGRGQFLANEKLFF
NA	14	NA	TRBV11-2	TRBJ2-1	TGTGCCAGCAGCCCGGAGTTAGTGTACAATGAGCAGTTCTTC	CASSPELVYNEQFF
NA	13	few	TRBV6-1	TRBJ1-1	TGTGCCAGCAGTGTCAAGAGGACCACTGAAGCTTTCTTT	CASSVKRTTEAFF